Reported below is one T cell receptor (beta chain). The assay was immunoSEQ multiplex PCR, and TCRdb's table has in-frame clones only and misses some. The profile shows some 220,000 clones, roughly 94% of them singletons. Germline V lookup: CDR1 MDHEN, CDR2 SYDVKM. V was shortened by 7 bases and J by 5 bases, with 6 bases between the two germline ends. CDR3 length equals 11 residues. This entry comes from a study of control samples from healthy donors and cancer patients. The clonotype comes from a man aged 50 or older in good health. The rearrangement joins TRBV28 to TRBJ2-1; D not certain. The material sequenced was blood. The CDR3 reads CASISDNEQFF. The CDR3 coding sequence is TGTGCCAGCATTTCGGACAATGAGCAGTTCTTC.